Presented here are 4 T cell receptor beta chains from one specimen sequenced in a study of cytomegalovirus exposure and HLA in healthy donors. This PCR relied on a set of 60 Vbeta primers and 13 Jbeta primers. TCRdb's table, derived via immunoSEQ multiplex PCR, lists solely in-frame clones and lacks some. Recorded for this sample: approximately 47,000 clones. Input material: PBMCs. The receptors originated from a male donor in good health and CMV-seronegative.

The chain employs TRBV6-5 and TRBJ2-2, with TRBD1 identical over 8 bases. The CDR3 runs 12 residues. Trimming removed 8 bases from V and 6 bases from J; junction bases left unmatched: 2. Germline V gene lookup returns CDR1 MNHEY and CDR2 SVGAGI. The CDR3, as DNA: TGTGCCAGCGGACAGGGATCCGGGGAGCTGTTTTTT. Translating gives CASGQGSGELFF.

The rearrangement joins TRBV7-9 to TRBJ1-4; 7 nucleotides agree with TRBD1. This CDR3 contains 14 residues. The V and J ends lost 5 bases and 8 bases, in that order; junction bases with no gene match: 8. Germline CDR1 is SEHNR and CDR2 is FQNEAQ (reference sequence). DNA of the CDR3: TGTGCCAGCAGCCGACAGGGAACGGCGGAAAAACTGTTTTTT. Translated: CASSRQGTAEKLFF.

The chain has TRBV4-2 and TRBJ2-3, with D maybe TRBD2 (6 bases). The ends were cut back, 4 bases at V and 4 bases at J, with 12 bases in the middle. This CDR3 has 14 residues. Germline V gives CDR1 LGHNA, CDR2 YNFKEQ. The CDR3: CASSRDLPPDTQYF. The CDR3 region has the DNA TGTGCCAGCAGCCGGGACTTACCACCAGATACGCAGTATTTT.

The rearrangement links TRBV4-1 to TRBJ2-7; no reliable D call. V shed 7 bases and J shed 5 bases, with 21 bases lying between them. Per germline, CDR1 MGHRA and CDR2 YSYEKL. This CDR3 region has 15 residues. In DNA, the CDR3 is TGCGCCAGCAAAGACCCGTCGGAGTCGACCCACGAGCAGTACTTC. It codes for CASKDPSESTHEQYF.